Each of the 32 T cell receptor beta chains below was sequenced from the same sample in a study of blood T cell repertoires in COVID-19. Sequenced by immunoSEQ multiplex PCR; TCRdb stores in-frame clones only, minus some. In the table there are about 73,000 clones, roughly four fifths of which are singletons. The sequenced sample consisted of peripheral blood. The receptor set was obtained from a woman aged 60 to 75 with acute or convalescent COVID-19.

The CDR3 loop reads CASSATGQNTEAFF. CDR3 sequence (DNA): TGTGCCAGCAGCGCGACAGGTCAGAACACTGAAGCTTTCTTT. This chain uses TRBV6-5 with TRBJ1-1, with D maybe TRBD1 (6 bases). Germline-derived CDR1 and CDR2 are MNHEY and SVGAGI. The CDR3 consists of 14 residues. The V gene lost 6 bases and the J gene lost 1 base, with 12 bases spanning the gap.

The gene calls are TRBV5-1 and TRBJ1-2; 12 bases align to TRBD1. CDR1 is SGHRS, CDR2 YFSETQ, per germline. This CDR3 comprises 16 residues. The V segment lost 4 bases and the J segment 9 bases; nucleotides outside the gene matches: 13. The CDR3 coding sequence is TGCGCCAGCAGCCTCCAAGGGACAGGGGGCGCAGGACGCTACACCTTC. Its translation: CASSLQGTGGAGRYTF.

The rearrangement uses TRBV9 and TRBJ2-2, with D perhaps TRBD2 (5 bases). The CDR3 totals 15 residues. Germline V gives CDR1 SGDLS, CDR2 YYNGEE. V lost 0 bases, J lost 2 bases, and 8 bases lay in between. CDR3 region: CASSVGRGNTGELFF. For the CDR3, the DNA is TGTGCCAGCAGCGTAGGTCGGGGAAACACCGGGGAGCTGTTTTTT.

The V gene is TRBV29-1, the J gene TRBJ1-1; possibly TRBD1 for D (5 bases). From germline, CDR1 is SQVTM and CDR2 ANQGSEA. V lost 0 bases and J lost 1, with 9 bases in between. CDR3 length: 14 residues. The CDR3 loop is CSVEDQGRNTEAFF. As DNA, the CDR3 is TGCAGCGTTGAAGACCAGGGCCGGAACACTGAAGCTTTCTTT.

The V gene is TRBV6-5, the J gene TRBJ2-7, with 7 bases matching TRBD2. The germline CDR1 and CDR2 sequences are MNHEY and SVGAGI. V gave up 5 bases and J gave up 5 bases; unmatched junction bases: 9. There are 14 residues in the CDR3. CDR3 DNA sequence: TGTGCCAGCAGTACCCTCGGGAGCGGGGACGAGCAGTACTTC. This gives the protein CASSTLGSGDEQYF.

The J gene is TRBJ1-1, the V gene TRBV6-6, with D perhaps TRBD1 (6 bases). V dropped 3 bases and J dropped 0 bases, with 8 bases sitting between them. Per the germline V gene, CDR1 is MNHNY and CDR2 is SVGAGI (reference sequence). The CDR3 length is 14 residues. The CDR3 bases are TGTGCCAGCAGTTATCACAGGGTGAACACTGAAGCTTTCTTT. Translation: CASSYHRVNTEAFF.

The chain joins TRBV9 to TRBJ1-2; D is undetermined. The CDR3 is 15 residues long. CDR1 and CDR2 (germline): SGDLS, YYNGEE. Trimming stripped 0 bases from V and 9 bases from J, with 18 bases between. The CDR3 region has the DNA TGTGCCAGCAGCGTAGCGGGGTACGGGCTTAGCAGCTACACCTTC. Its protein product is CASSVAGYGLSSYTF.

The chain uses TRBV28 and TRBJ1-1; no definite D call. V was clipped by 6 bases and J by 1 base, with 12 bases between them. The germline gives CDR1 MDHEN, CDR2 SYDVKM. The CDR3 extends over 14 amino acids. The CDR3 DNA follows: TGTGCCAGCAGAAAGACACCAACGAACACTGAAGCTTTCTTT. As protein: CASRKTPTNTEAFF.

The chain has TRBV30 and TRBJ1-1, with D unclear. The germline V gene has CDR1 GTSNPN and CDR2 SVGIG (reference sequence). The CDR3 sequence is 10 residues long. The ends were cut back, 6 bases at V and 10 bases at J, with 12 bases in the middle. The CDR3, as DNA: TGTGCCTGTTGGGCCATGGGAGCTTTCTTT. This translates into CACWAMGAFF.

V usage is TRBV4-2 and J usage is TRBJ2-1; D possibly corresponds to TRBD2 (6 bases). The germline V gene has CDR1 LGHNA and CDR2 YNFKEQ. The CDR3 is made up of 16 amino acids. Trimming cost V 0 bases and J 7 bases, with 16 bases left between them. CDR3 nucleotide sequence: TGTGCCAGCAGCCAAGATATCGCGGGGACTTTTAATGAGCAGTTCTTC. Translating it yields CASSQDIAGTFNEQFF.

A word on this clone: Other DNA sequences from this sample encode an identical CDR3 as well. This chain uses TRBV7-9 with TRBJ2-3, with 15 bases identical to TRBD2. Germline V gives CDR1 SEHNR, CDR2 FQNEAQ (reference sequence). V was clipped by 4 bases and J by 4 bases; unmatched bases: 3. CDR3 length equals 16 residues. Here the CDR3 reads CASSSGLAGGSDTQYF. For the CDR3, the DNA is TGTGCCAGCAGCTCCGGACTAGCGGGAGGGTCAGATACGCAGTATTTT.

This clone counts as medium-sized (0.01 to 0.1%). V and J are TRBV6-5 and TRBJ2-7, with D possibly matching TRBD2 (5 bases). Trimming cost V 6 bases and J 6 bases, with 12 bases left between them. The CDR3 spans 12 residues. In germline, CDR1 is MNHEY, CDR2 SVGAGI. The CDR3 region has the DNA TGTGCCAGCAGCCCGGCGGGCGTCGAGCAGTACTTC. Its translation is CASSPAGVEQYF.

This chain joins TRBV19 and TRBJ2-1, with a possible D match to TRBD1 (5 bases). In germline, CDR1 is LNHDA, CDR2 SQIVND (reference sequence). This CDR3 region has 14 residues. V lost 5 bases to trimming and J lost 9 bases, with 17 bases between them. CDR3 sequence: CASSLTPGYAEQFF. DNA for the CDR3: TGTGCCAGTAGTCTGACCCCAGGGTACGCTGAGCAGTTCTTC.

The chain employs TRBV2 and TRBJ1-5; weak D call: TRBD1 (6 bases). Trimming took off 3 bases at V and 5 bases at J, with 8 bases between the two ends. Germline V CDR1 and CDR2: SNHLY, FYNNEI. CDR3 length equals 13 residues. DNA for the CDR3: TGTGCCAGCAGTGAGAACAGGGATCAGCCCCAGCATTTT. Its translation is CASSENRDQPQHF.

This clone was counted a single time. The rearrangement joins TRBV18 to TRBJ1-2; 8 nucleotides line up with TRBD1. Germline CDR1 reads KGHSH; CDR2 reads LQKENI. The CDR3 runs 14 residues. J gave up 7 bases and V 2 bases, and 6 bases lay outside the gene matches. The CDR3 spells CASSPGQGPGGYTF. As DNA, the CDR3 is TGTGCCAGCTCACCAGGACAGGGCCCAGGTGGCTACACCTTC.

This chain joins TRBV24-1 and TRBJ2-5, with TRBD2 matching 13 bases. Germline values: CDR1 KGHDR, CDR2 SFDVKD. This CDR3 has 16 amino acids. Trimming at V came to 4 bases and at J to 4 bases, leaving 5 bases not matched to a gene. CDR3 sequence reads: CATSDPGLAGAETQYF. CDR3 sequence (DNA): TGTGCCACCAGTGACCCTGGACTAGCGGGGGCAGAGACCCAGTACTTC.

This clone was counted between two and nine times. This sequence joins TRBV5-6 and TRBJ1-2; the match to TRBD1 covers 7 bases. This CDR3 has 16 residues. V shed 5 bases and J 4 bases; nucleotides not matched to a gene: 14. Germline V lookup: CDR1 SGHDT, CDR2 YYEEEE. CDR3 DNA: TGTGCCAGCAGTCTCCAGGGGACCGCAGGGGGCTATGGCTACACCTTC. This gives the protein CASSLQGTAGGYGYTF.

The chain uses TRBV6-5 and TRBJ1-4; the D gene is possibly TRBD1 (5 bases). Germline CDR1 is MNHEY and CDR2 is SVGAGI. The CDR3 has 12 residues. CDR3 in amino acids: CASGERGEKLFF. The CDR3 DNA sequence: TGTGCATCGGGGGAGAGAGGCGAAAAACTGTTTTTT.

This chain links TRBV14 with TRBJ1-6, with no clear D. CDR1 is SGHDN and CDR2 is FVKESK in the germline V gene. V was pared by 3 bases and J by 11 bases, with 14 bases between. This CDR3 has 14 amino acids. This CDR3 reads CASSQFPSVTPLHF. CDR3 DNA: TGTGCCAGCAGCCAGTTCCCTTCGGTTACACCCCTCCACTTT.

J is TRBJ1-5 and V is TRBV28; no firm D call. Germline CDR1 and CDR2: MDHEN and SYDVKM. Trimming removed 0 bases at V and 7 bases at J, with 4 bases between. This CDR3 is 12 amino acids long. The CDR3 DNA reads TGTGCCAGCAGTTTATGGGCCCAGCCCCAGCATTTT. It is translated as CASSLWAQPQHF. The full variable domain, its missing parts supplied by reference TRBV28 and TRBJ1-5, is DVKVTQSSRYLVKRTGEKVFLECVQDMDHENMFWYRQDPGLGLRLIYFSYDVKMKEKGDIPEGYSVSREKKERFSLILESASTNQTSMYLCASSLWAQPQHFGDGTRLSIL.

The chain combines TRBV7-9 with TRBJ1-3, with 8 bases that match TRBD1. Germline trimming cut 11 bases from V and 4 bases from J; bases unmatched to any gene: 7. The CDR3 contains 13 residues. Germline values: CDR1 SEHNR, CDR2 FQNEAQ (reference sequence). DNA of the CDR3: TGTGCCTCAACAGGGGGGAAGGGAAACACCATATATTTT. Amino acids: CASTGGKGNTIYF.

In nucleotides, the CDR3 is TGCAGTGCTTTTCAGAACACTGAAGCTTTCTTT. Protein product: CSAFQNTEAFF. The gene calls are TRBV20-1 and TRBJ1-1, with D uncertain. CDR3 length equals 11 residues. Germline assignment: CDR1 DFQATT and CDR2 SNEGSKA (reference sequence). Trimming shortened V by 5 bases and J by 1 base, and 5 bases separated the two germline ends.

V gene TRBV28 combines with J gene TRBJ2-7; no definite D call. The CDR3 spans 12 residues. Germline V gene lookup returns CDR1 MDHEN and CDR2 SYDVKM. V was shortened by 6 bases and J by 2 bases, with 8 bases between the two germline ends. This chain's CDR3 is CASRALPYEQYF. The DNA for the CDR3 is TGTGCCAGCAGGGCCCTCCCCTACGAGCAGTACTTC.

The genes are TRBV12-5 and TRBJ2-7, with 10 bases matching TRBD2. This CDR3 region has 15 residues. V shed 7 bases and J 0 bases; nucleotides not matched to a gene: 6. CDR1 is LGHNT and CDR2 is FRNRAP in the germline V gene. CDR3 in DNA: TGTGCTAGTGCCTTGACTAGCGGGCCCTCCTACGAGCAGTACTTC. Translation gives CASALTSGPSYEQYF.

The rearrangement links TRBV18 to TRBJ2-1; 10 bases map to TRBD1. The CDR3 runs to 17 residues. The V gene end was trimmed by 3 bases and the J gene end by 1 base; junction bases not matched to a gene: 6. The germline gives CDR1 KGHSH, CDR2 LQKENI. CDR3 sequence (DNA): TGTGCCAGCTCACCTGACAGGGGGCAACAGTCCTACAATGAGCAGTTCTTC. As protein: CASSPDRGQQSYNEQFF.

The V call is TRBV20-1, the J call TRBJ1-1, with D possibly matching TRBD1 (6 bases). The CDR3 is 13 residues long. The ends were cut back, 3 bases at V and 6 bases at J, with 14 bases in the middle. Germline V gene lookup returns CDR1 DFQATT and CDR2 SNEGSKA (reference sequence). CDR3 bases: TGCAGTGCTAGTCGTGCAGGGGTCGCTGAAGCTTTCTTT. Protein: CSASRAGVAEAFF.

The V and J genes are TRBV7-2 and TRBJ1-3, with TRBD1 as a possible D gene (5 bases). The germline V and J ends were trimmed by 1 base and 3 bases, with 13 bases remaining between them. Germline V gene lookup returns CDR1 SGHTA and CDR2 FQGNSA. The CDR3 runs to 16 residues. CDR3 in amino acids: CASSLVPGLSGNTIYF. Written as DNA, the CDR3 is TGTGCCAGCAGCTTAGTCCCAGGGTTGAGTGGAAACACCATATATTTT.

J is TRBJ1-1 and V is TRBV19; possible D gene TRBD1, 5 bases. The ends were cut back, 5 bases at V and 0 bases at J, with 10 bases in the middle. Per the germline V gene, CDR1 is LNHDA and CDR2 is SQIVND (reference sequence). The CDR3 spans 14 residues. The DNA of the CDR3 is TGTGCCAGTAGTGTACAGGCTATGAACACTGAAGCTTTCTTT. As protein: CASSVQAMNTEAFF.

The chain employs TRBV3-1 (or the pseudogene TRBV3-2) and TRBJ2-1, with 7 bases fitting TRBD2. Germline CDR1 is LGHDT and CDR2 is YNNKEL (reference sequence). V trimming: 2 bases; J trimming: 0 bases; junction bases outside the gene matches: 4. The CDR3 has 16 residues. The CDR3 sequence is CASSQTSAFSYNEQFF. The CDR3 DNA reads TGTGCCAGCAGCCAAACTAGCGCTTTCTCCTACAATGAGCAGTTCTTC.

The CDR3 DNA reads TGTGCCAGCAGTGAGAGGGGGGAGCTGTTTTTT. It translates to CASSERGELFF. The J gene is TRBJ2-2, the V gene TRBV6-1; D uncertain. The CDR3 length is 11 residues. V lost 3 bases to trimming and J lost 8 bases, with 4 bases between them. CDR1 is MNHNS and CDR2 is SASEGT in the germline V gene.

The chain couples TRBV5-6 to TRBJ2-3, with TRBD2 matching 9 bases. Per the germline V gene, CDR1 is SGHDT and CDR2 is YYEEEE. The CDR3 runs 15 residues. The ends lost 4 bases at V and 1 base at J; junction bases unmatched: 4. The CDR3 sequence: CASSPRTSGTDTQYF. DNA of the CDR3: TGTGCCAGCAGCCCCCGGACTAGCGGCACAGATACGCAGTATTTT.

The chain links TRBV5-1 to TRBJ1-1; D not certain. Germline values: CDR1 SGHRS, CDR2 YFSETQ. Trimming took off 2 bases at V and 0 bases at J, with 5 bases between the two ends. The CDR3 runs to 13 residues. The CDR3 here is CASSFSLNTEAFF. CDR3 bases: TGCGCCAGCAGCTTTTCCTTGAACACTGAAGCTTTCTTT.